Following are 15 T cell receptor beta chains from one sample sequenced in a study of identical twins. TCRdb passed the 5' RACE reads through MiXCR, listing each CDR3 protein once. The sample consists of about 530,000 distinct CDR3 sequences, about 15% of them appearing once. These data were also reused for a study on yellow fever vaccine responses in identical twins.

Sequenced sample: CD4+ T cells sorted from blood. These receptors originate from a woman younger than 35 in good health.

This chain links TRBV6-5 with TRBJ2-7, with 7 nucleotides matching TRBD1. The CDR3 length is 13 residues. V dropped 4 bases and J dropped 5; count of bases not matched to a gene: 5. The germline gives CDR1 MNHEY, CDR2 SVGAGI. In DNA, the CDR3 is TGTGCCAGCAGTTCCCTGACAGGGAACGAGCAGTACTTC. Protein product: CASSSLTGNEQYF.

This clonotype was detected only a few times. This chain links TRBV29-1 with TRBJ2-1; 9 bases map to TRBD2. CDR3 length: 14 residues. V lost 7 bases, J lost 10 bases, and 14 bases stayed unmatched. CDR1 is SQVTM and CDR2 is ANQGSEA in the germline V gene. As DNA, the CDR3 is TGCAGCGCCTCTGGAGGGATTAGCGGGGGAGAGCAGTTCTTC. Amino acid sequence: CSASGGISGGEQFF.

This clonotype has a count of ten or more. The V call is TRBV12-3 or TRBV12-4, the J call TRBJ2-1; possible D gene TRBD1, 7 bases. V lost 3 bases to trimming and J lost 4 bases, with 19 bases between them. The CDR3 extends over 17 amino acids. CDR3 bases: TGTGCCAGCAGTTTTTCAGGGTTTGCAGGGGGGTACAATGAGCAGTTCTTC. Translation: CASSFSGFAGGYNEQFF.

This clonotype was picked up a small number of times. The V call is TRBV3-1, the J call TRBJ2-2; no reliable D call. Germline V gene lookup returns CDR1 LGHDT and CDR2 YNNKEL (reference sequence). The V gene lost 4 bases and the J gene lost 6 bases, with 15 bases spanning the gap. The CDR3 is made up of 15 amino acids. CDR3 sequence reads: CASSLGSHTAGELFF. DNA for the CDR3: TGTGCCAGCAGCCTCGGATCACACACGGCCGGGGAGCTGTTTTTT.

This chain uses TRBV12-3 or TRBV12-4 with TRBJ2-7, with TRBD1 identical over 8 bases. V trimming: 6 bases; J trimming: 4 bases; junction bases outside the gene matches: 11. There are 15 residues in the CDR3. This CDR3 is CASSRTGLFRYEQYF. CDR3 DNA: TGTGCCAGCAGCCGGACAGGGTTATTTAGGTACGAGCAGTACTTC.

This sequence joins TRBV12-3 or TRBV12-4 and TRBJ2-4; TRBD2 agrees at 7 bases. The CDR3 spans 13 residues. V lost 7 bases, J lost 5 bases, and 5 bases stayed unmatched. The CDR3 coding sequence is TGTGCCAGCAAACCCAGCGGGGAAAACATTCAGTACTTC. Its protein product is CASKPSGENIQYF.

This sequence joins TRBV5-1 and TRBJ2-2; 9 nucleotides align to TRBD2. Germline assignment: CDR1 SGHRS and CDR2 YFSETQ. V was pared by 1 base and J by 0 bases, with 13 bases of the junction left unmatched. The CDR3 loop spans 20 amino acids. The CDR3 spells CASSLKVGGRVSANTGELFF. DNA for the CDR3: TGCGCCAGCAGCTTGAAAGTGGGCGGGAGGGTGTCCGCGAACACCGGGGAGCTGTTTTTT. The variable domain in full, with the rest retrieved from reference TRBV5-1 and TRBJ2-2, is KAGVTQTPRYLIKTRGQQVTLSCSPISGHRSVSWYQQTPGQGLQFLFEYFSETQRNKGNFPGRFSGRQFSNSRSEMNVSTLELGDSALYLCASSLKVGGRVSANTGELFFGEGSRLTVL.

The table lists this clonotype with a few counts. This chain links TRBV20-1 with TRBJ2-1; possibly TRBD2 for D (5 bases). The CDR3 runs to 11 residues. The V and J ends lost 3 bases and 5 bases respectively, with 5 bases between them. Germline CDR1 DFQATT, CDR2 SNEGSKA (reference sequence). The CDR3 DNA sequence: TGCAGTGCTAGGAGGGACAATGAGCAGTTCTTC. Its protein is CSARRDNEQFF.

This clonotype occurred a few times. The rearrangement joins TRBV5-1 to TRBJ2-2; 7 bases line up with TRBD2. Germline-derived CDR1 and CDR2 are SGHRS and YFSETQ. The CDR3 has 16 amino acids. J lost 5 bases, V lost 4 bases, and 11 bases had no gene match. The CDR3: CASSPGGVVKTGELFF. The CDR3 DNA reads as TGCGCCAGCAGCCCGGGAGGAGTGGTAAAAACCGGGGAGCTGTTTTTT.

This clonotype has just a few counts. The rearrangement uses TRBV12-3 or TRBV12-4 and TRBJ2-1, with 7 bases identical to TRBD2. Losses at the gene ends were 3 bases for V and 9 bases for J; bases not matched to a gene: 8. The CDR3 contains 14 residues. This chain's CDR3 is CASSLLAGGVEQFF. DNA for the CDR3: TGTGCCAGCAGTTTGCTAGCTGGGGGGGTTGAGCAGTTCTTC.

The rearrangement joins TRBV7-8 to TRBJ2-7; 7 nucleotides agree with TRBD2. Germline loops: CDR1 SGHVS, CDR2 FQNEAQ. The CDR3 spans 16 residues. The V segment lost 0 bases and the J segment 2 bases; nucleotides outside the gene matches: 7. This CDR3 reads CASSLAGRGRAYEQYV. CDR3 bases: TGTGCCAGCAGCTTAGCGGGGAGGGGACGAGCCTACGAGCAGTACGTC.

The rearrangement links TRBV10-2 to TRBJ2-1; D call uncertain. The CDR3 covers 14 residues. Germline loops: CDR1 WSHSY, CDR2 SAAADI. Trimming cost V 0 bases and J 9 bases, with 12 bases left between them. CDR3 region: CASSESVSLSEQFF. The DNA of the CDR3 is TGCGCCAGCAGTGAGTCCGTTAGCTTAAGTGAGCAGTTCTTC.

The sample holds a few counts of this clonotype. V and J are TRBV20-1 and TRBJ2-1; D gene ambiguous. The V end lost 4 bases, the J end lost 6 bases, and 16 bases lay between the germline ends. Germline CDR1 is DFQATT and CDR2 is SNEGSKA (reference sequence). There are 14 residues in the CDR3. Written as DNA, the CDR3 is TGCAGTGCTACCTCACCCCGGGCAACCAATGAGCAGTTCTTC. Its protein product is CSATSPRATNEQFF.

The chain combines TRBV10-3 with TRBJ1-6, with D unclear. Trimming left V 2 bases short and J 9 bases short, with 5 bases between. Germline CDR1 reads ENHRY; CDR2 reads SYGVKD. The CDR3 is 12 amino acids. The CDR3 loop is CAISEPGSPLHF. The CDR3 nucleotides are TGTGCCATCAGTGAGCCAGGTTCACCCCTCCACTTT.

The CDR3: CSARDWDDGNIQYF. The CDR3 DNA reads as TGCAGTGCTAGAGATTGGGATGACGGAAACATTCAGTACTTC. The chain links TRBV20-1 to TRBJ2-4; D is ambiguous. This CDR3 has 14 amino acids. V lost 0 bases to trimming and J lost 6 bases, with 12 bases between them. Germline CDR1 reads DFQATT; CDR2 reads SNEGSKA (reference sequence).